Listed here are 3 T cell receptor beta chains from one sample, sequenced in a study of T-cell reconstitution after alpha-beta-depleted transplantation in children. A TCRbeta library incorporating unique molecular identifiers was prepared. TCRdb reprocessed the PCR reads with MiXCR, giving one entry per CDR3 protein. The top ten hold 0.75% to 0.85% of the sample, which has 600,000 to 800,000 distinct CDR3 sequences, less than 15% seen once. The source was PBMCs, collected before TCRalphabeta/CD19-depleted stem cell transplant. All receptors come from a girl aged 2 to 10 with congenital amegakaryocytic thrombocytopenia, due to receive a stem cell transplant.

This clonotype was recorded many times. The genes are TRBV5-1 and TRBJ2-1; D gene uncertain. V was trimmed by 4 bases and J by 1 base, leaving 9 bases between them. The V gene's germline CDR1 is SGHRS and CDR2 YFSETQ. CDR3 length equals 14 residues. DNA of the CDR3: TGCGCCAGCAGCCGAATGAGATCCTACAATGAGCAGTTCTTC. It translates to CASSRMRSYNEQFF.

V gene TRBV2 combines with J gene TRBJ2-3; no reliable D call. The V and J ends lost 3 bases and 7 bases respectively, with 14 bases between them. CDR1 is SNHLY, CDR2 FYNNEI, per germline. This CDR3 comprises 14 residues. CDR3 loop: CASSDPGGHHTQYF. The CDR3, as DNA: TGTGCCAGCAGTGACCCCGGCGGCCATCATACGCAGTATTTT.

A few counts support this clonotype. This chain connects TRBV27 to TRBJ2-2; D may be TRBD1 (6 bases). Between the trimmed V and J ends, which lost 7 bases and 3 bases, there was a span of 12 bases. Germline CDR1 reads MNHEY; CDR2 reads SMNVEV (reference sequence). This CDR3 contains 14 residues. As DNA, the CDR3 is TGTGCCAGCATGGCCCAGGGGCACACCGGGGAGCTGTTTTTT. Translation: CASMAQGHTGELFF.